The present TCR beta chain was sequenced within a study of cytomegalovirus exposure and HLA in healthy donors. Concerning this clone itself: Its specificity is unknown.

This CDR3 contains 15 residues. The germline CDR1 and CDR2 sequences are SEHNR and FQNEAQ (reference sequence). Trimming cost V 4 bases and J 3 bases, with 12 bases left between them. The study's findings and limits: Indistinguishable V segments, including TRBV6-2 and TRBV6-3, were excluded. Data from an earlier analysis indicated that most TCR beta V segments were productive either about 90% or about 30% of the time.

With 60 Vbeta and 13 Jbeta primers, the PCR was carried out. The method was immunoSEQ multiplex PCR; TCRdb's version includes in-frame clones alone and lacks a portion of them. The sample has over 140,000 clones; approximately 80% are singletons. This receptor was obtained from a man in his forties or fifties in good health and CMV-seronegative. This chain joins TRBV7-9 and TRBJ2-2; D is possibly TRBD1 (6 bases). Source material: PBMCs. CDR3 region: CASSYGSGDTGELFF. For the CDR3, the DNA is TGTGCCAGCAGCTATGGGTCAGGGGACACCGGGGAGCTGTTTTTT.